A single sample is the source of the 22 T cell receptor beta chains below, sequenced in a study of blood T cell repertoires in COVID-19. Profiling relied on immunoSEQ multiplex PCR, and the TCRdb table lists in-frame clones only, not all of them. This table holds some 140,000 clones, 70% to 85% found once. Sample: peripheral blood. These receptors were taken from a woman in her sixties or seventies with acute or convalescent COVID-19.

The J gene is TRBJ2-5, the V gene TRBV7-9; TRBD2 matches at 15 bases. CDR1 and CDR2 (germline): SEHNR, FQNEAQ (reference sequence). This CDR3 is built from 18 residues. V dropped 7 bases and J dropped 4; count of bases not matched to a gene: 13. CDR3 residues: CASNLRTSGGALGETQYF. CDR3 nucleotides: TGTGCCAGCAACCTCAGGACTAGCGGGGGGGCCTTGGGAGAGACCCAGTACTTC.

The chain recombines TRBV27 with TRBJ1-2; 7 bases map to TRBD1. The CDR3 has 13 residues. In germline, CDR1 is MNHEY, CDR2 SMNVEV (reference sequence). The junction had 5 bases not matched to a gene; V was cut back by 6 bases and J by 4 bases. This chain's CDR3 is CASSPDRSYGYTF. CDR3 DNA sequence: TGTGCCAGCAGCCCGGACAGGTCCTATGGCTACACCTTC.

The genes are TRBV19 and TRBJ1-2; TRBD1 agrees at 9 bases. The trim removed 5 bases at V and 7 bases at J, leaving 5 bases unmatched. Germline lookup yields CDR1 LNHDA and CDR2 SQIVND (reference sequence). The CDR3 is made up of 13 amino acids. Here the CDR3 DNA reads TGTGCCAGTAGTCCCCGGGACAGGGCTGGCTACACCTTC. It encodes CASSPRDRAGYTF.

The chain links TRBV2 to TRBJ2-3, with D tentatively TRBD2 (5 bases). V was trimmed by 6 bases and J by 0 bases, leaving 10 bases between them. The CDR3 has 14 amino acids. From germline, CDR1 is SNHLY and CDR2 FYNNEI. This CDR3 reads CASSRTSSTDTQYF. CDR3 DNA sequence: TGTGCCAGCAGCAGGACTTCTAGCACAGATACGCAGTATTTT.

The rearrangement links TRBV7-9 to TRBJ1-4; TRBD1 might be the D (6 bases). Trimming stripped 11 bases from V and 5 bases from J, with 9 bases between. CDR1 SEHNR and CDR2 FQNEAQ come from the germline V gene (reference sequence). CDR3 size: 11 residues. The CDR3 nucleotides read TGTGCCTGCCAGGGGAATGAAAAACTGTTTTTT. Encoded protein: CACQGNEKLFF.

Details on this clone: Within the sample, other DNA sequences also encode this same CDR3. V gene TRBV5-4 combines with J gene TRBJ2-5, with TRBD1 matching over 7 bases. The CDR3 runs 14 residues. Losses at the gene ends were 1 base for V and 1 base for J; bases not matched to a gene: 1. The germline gives CDR1 SGHNT, CDR2 YYREEE (reference sequence). Here the CDR3 DNA reads TGTGCCAGCAGCTTGAACAGGGGCCAAGAGACCCAGTACTTC. The encoded protein is CASSLNRGQETQYF.

The chain has TRBV6-5 and TRBJ1-4, with a possible D match to TRBD1 (5 bases). The CDR3 loop spans 15 amino acids. The germline V gene has CDR1 MNHEY and CDR2 SVGAGI. V was pared by 6 bases and J by 4 bases, with 15 bases between. CDR3 bases: TGTGCCAGCAGAGCTTCCCAGGGCCATAATGAAAAACTGTTTTTT. This translates into CASRASQGHNEKLFF.

The chain uses TRBV27 and TRBJ2-7, with 10 bases identical to TRBD1. With V trimmed by 3 bases and J by 7 bases, 9 bases remained unmatched. Germline-derived CDR1 and CDR2 are MNHEY and SMNVEV (reference sequence). CDR3 size: 15 residues. In nucleotides, the CDR3 is TGTGCCAGCAGTTTGCAAAGACAGGGGGCGGGAGAGCAGTACTTC. This encodes CASSLQRQGAGEQYF.

V is TRBV4-1 and J is TRBJ2-3; D may be TRBD1 (6 bases). The CDR3 is 14 residues long. The V end was cut by 2 bases, the J end by 4 bases, with 10 bases between. Germline-derived CDR1 and CDR2 are MGHRA and YSYEKL. CDR3 residues: CASSQQQGPDTQYF. Written as DNA, the CDR3 is TGCGCCAGCAGCCAACAACAGGGTCCAGATACGCAGTATTTT.

The V call is TRBV28, the J call TRBJ1-5; TRBD1 is a possible D gene (6 bases). Germline CDR1 reads MDHEN; CDR2 reads SYDVKM. The V end was cut by 5 bases, the J end by 0 bases, with 14 bases between. The CDR3 has 16 amino acids. Here the CDR3 reads CASSIQGIRSNQPQHF. The CDR3 DNA sequence: TGTGCCAGCAGTATACAGGGAATACGTAGCAATCAGCCCCAGCATTTT. Full variable domain (remainder filled in from reference TRBV28 and TRBJ1-5): DVKVTQSSRYLVKRTGEKVFLECVQDMDHENMFWYRQDPGLGLRLIYFSYDVKMKEKGDIPEGYSVSREKKERFSLILESASTNQTSMYLCASSIQGIRSNQPQHFGDGTRLSIL.

Concerning this clone itself: Other DNA sequences in the same sample also yield this CDR3. This chain uses TRBV29-1 with TRBJ1-5, with 9 bases identical to TRBD1. Unmatched junction bases numbered 2, after V lost 6 bases and J lost 2 bases. Germline CDR1 reads SQVTM; CDR2 reads ANQGSEA. The CDR3 is 13 residues long. CDR3 sequence reads: CSVGQGGNQPQHF. The CDR3 nucleotides are TGCAGCGTGGGACAGGGTGGCAATCAGCCCCAGCATTTT.

The chain employs TRBV2 and TRBJ1-1; 8 positions agree with TRBD1. CDR1 SNHLY and CDR2 FYNNEI come from the germline V gene. With V trimmed by 6 bases and J by 0 bases, 3 bases remained unmatched. The CDR3 extends over 14 amino acids. CDR3 region: CASSRTGLNTEAFF. CDR3 DNA: TGTGCCAGCAGCCGGACAGGGCTGAACACTGAAGCTTTCTTT. Drawing the rest from reference TRBV2 and TRBJ1-1, the complete variable domain is EPEVTQTPSHQVTQMGQEVILRCVPISNHLYFYWYRQILGQKVEFLVSFYNNEISEKSEIFDDQFSVERPDGSNFTLKIRSTKLEDSAMYFCASSRTGLNTEAFFGQGTRLTVV.

The rearrangement uses TRBV11-2 and TRBJ1-4, with D possibly matching TRBD1 (5 bases). Looked up from germline, CDR1 is SGHAT and CDR2 is FQNNGV. The ends were cut back, 3 bases at V and 0 bases at J, with 17 bases in the middle. This CDR3 is 18 amino acids long. The CDR3 reads CASSFGRVTVATNEKLFF. The DNA for the CDR3 is TGTGCCAGCAGCTTTGGCAGGGTGACAGTTGCAACTAATGAAAAACTGTTTTTT.

V is TRBV7-2 and J is TRBJ2-3; TRBD2 is a possible D gene (6 bases). Germline V lookup: CDR1 SGHTA, CDR2 FQGNSA. This CDR3 region has 18 residues. Trimming removed 2 bases from V and 5 bases from J, with 23 bases in between. The CDR3 bases are TGTGCCAGCAGCTTACAAACACAATCCCGGGGGTCGAGAGATACGCAGTATTTT. This translates into CASSLQTQSRGSRDTQYF.

This clone was seen more than once but under ten times. The chain is built from TRBV5-4 and TRBJ2-2, with 9 positions matching TRBD1. Looked up from germline, CDR1 is SGHNT and CDR2 is YYREEE (reference sequence). Germline trimming cut 6 bases from V and 3 bases from J; bases unmatched to any gene: 3. This CDR3 region has 14 residues. The chain's CDR3 is CASTRTGDTGELFF. For the CDR3, the DNA is TGTGCCAGCACAAGGACAGGGGACACCGGGGAGCTGTTTTTT.

The chain has TRBV10-2 and TRBJ1-6, with D possibly TRBD1 on 5 matching bases. Germline V lookup: CDR1 WSHSY, CDR2 SAAADI. The CDR3 extends over 14 amino acids. Trimming took 7 bases from V and 7 from J, leaving 14 bases between them. In DNA, the CDR3 is TGCGCCAGCACAGCAGGGAATTTGAATTCACCCCTCCACTTT. Translation: CASTAGNLNSPLHF.

J is TRBJ1-1 and V is TRBV5-4, with 7 bases lining up with TRBD1. Germline V gene data show CDR1 as SGHNT and CDR2 as YYREEE (reference sequence). V shed 4 bases and J 7 bases; nucleotides not matched to a gene: 7. This CDR3 contains 13 residues. The DNA of the CDR3 is TGTGCCAGCAGCAAAACTCGGACAGGTGAAGCTTTCTTT. It codes for CASSKTRTGEAFF.

The chain couples TRBV19 to TRBJ1-5, with a weak D call TRBD1 (6 bases). CDR1 LNHDA and CDR2 SQIVND come from the germline V gene (reference sequence). CDR3 length equals 12 residues. V lost 7 bases and J lost 6, with 10 bases in between. CDR3 protein: CASTQGSQPQHF. CDR3 nucleotide sequence: TGTGCCAGTACACAGGGTAGTCAGCCCCAGCATTTT.

This chain's CDR3 is CASSLRLNNEQFF. The CDR3 nucleotides are TGTGCCAGCAGTTTAAGACTAAACAATGAGCAGTTCTTC. The chain recombines TRBV28 with TRBJ2-1; possibly TRBD2 for D (5 bases). The CDR3 runs to 13 residues. Germline CDR1 and CDR2: MDHEN and SYDVKM. Trimming took 2 bases from V and 5 from J, leaving 7 bases between them.

The chain has TRBV27 and TRBJ1-6, with TRBD1 matching 9 bases. CDR1 is MNHEY and CDR2 is SMNVEV in the germline V gene (reference sequence). J gave up 8 bases and V 6 bases, and 8 bases lay outside the gene matches. The CDR3 sequence is 15 residues long. CDR3 region: CASRTGTGLYSPLHF. In DNA form, the CDR3 reads TGTGCCAGCAGGACCGGGACAGGGCTTTATTCACCCCTCCACTTT.

A single count supports this clone. The rearrangement joins TRBV6-6 to TRBJ2-7; the match to TRBD2 covers 9 bases. V lost 2 bases, J lost 5 bases, and 7 bases stayed unmatched. Germline V gene data show CDR1 as MNHNY and CDR2 as SVGAGI (reference sequence). The CDR3 totals 15 residues. The CDR3 sequence: CASSYTERGVNEQYF. The DNA for the CDR3 is TGTGCCAGCAGTTACACGGAGCGGGGGGTGAACGAGCAGTACTTC.

V gene TRBV7-9 combines with J gene TRBJ1-6; TRBD1 matches 9 bases. J was trimmed by 10 bases and V by 6 bases; bases with no gene match: 7. Germline V gene sequence: CDR1 SEHNR, CDR2 FQNEAQ (reference sequence). The CDR3 consists of 14 residues. The CDR3 protein is CASRYGTGRSPLHF. CDR3 bases: TGTGCCAGCAGGTACGGGACAGGGCGCTCACCCCTCCACTTT.